These 15 T cell receptor beta chains share one sample of origin, sequenced in a study of cytomegalovirus exposure and HLA in healthy donors. PCR amplification relied on 60 Vbeta primers (plus 13 Jbeta primers). TCRdb's table, derived via immunoSEQ multiplex PCR, lists solely in-frame clones and lacks some. Here the sample spans roughly 180,000 clones, around four fifths being singletons. Sequenced sample: PBMCs. The receptor source for this set is a girl between 10 and 17 years old in good health and CMV-seropositive.

V is TRBV5-1 and J is TRBJ2-5; TRBD2 might be the D (6 bases). V lost 5 bases, J lost 4 bases, and 9 bases lay in between. Per the germline V gene, CDR1 is SGHRS and CDR2 is YFSETQ. CDR3 length equals 12 residues. The chain's CDR3 is CASRYGGETQYF. Here the CDR3 DNA reads TGCGCCAGCAGGTACGGGGGAGAGACCCAGTACTTC.

In this sample, this clone turned up once. The chain combines TRBV6-1 with TRBJ2-7, with D unclear. Germline CDR1 reads MNHNS; CDR2 reads SASEGT. The ends were cut back, 4 bases at V and 2 bases at J, with 12 bases in the middle. This CDR3 region has 14 residues. The CDR3 nucleotides are TGTGCCAGCAGTGTCCCCCCCCCAACCTACGAGCAGTACTTC. Translated, it gives CASSVPPPTYEQYF.

The chain recombines TRBV7-8 with TRBJ1-1, with no clear D. Trimming pared 3 bases from V and 10 bases from J, leaving 15 bases between. Germline values: CDR1 SGHVS, CDR2 FQNEAQ. The CDR3 covers 13 residues. The CDR3 reads CASSFPGAGTAFF. The CDR3 DNA sequence: TGTGCCAGCAGCTTCCCGGGCGCGGGAACAGCTTTCTTT.

The rearrangement uses TRBV29-1 and TRBJ2-7; 9 nucleotides match TRBD1. Germline lookup yields CDR1 SQVTM and CDR2 ANQGSEA. The J segment lost 2 bases and the V segment lost 6 bases, leaving 11 bases of the junction unmatched. The CDR3 extends over 15 amino acids. Written as DNA, the CDR3 is TGCAGCGTGGTCATGGACAGGGGTCATACCTACGAGCAGTACTTC. This codes for CSVVMDRGHTYEQYF.

The gene calls are TRBV19 and TRBJ1-1; the match to TRBD1 covers 7 bases. The germline V gene encodes CDR1 LNHDA and CDR2 SQIVND (reference sequence). There are 15 residues in the CDR3. V shed 5 bases and J 4 bases; nucleotides not matched to a gene: 10. The CDR3 sequence is CASSPRISGGTEAFF. CDR3 bases: TGTGCCAGTAGTCCACGGATCTCAGGGGGCACTGAAGCTTTCTTT.

The chain combines TRBV10-1 with TRBJ2-7; a possible D gene is TRBD2 (5 bases). The CDR3 totals 12 residues. Trimming stripped 8 bases from V and 2 bases from J, with 10 bases between. Germline-derived CDR1 and CDR2 are WNHNN and SYGVQD (reference sequence). In DNA form, the CDR3 reads TGCGCCAGCTCGGGATCAGCCTACGAGCAGTACTTC. Its protein is CASSGSAYEQYF.

V and J are TRBV12-5 and TRBJ1-5; 7 positions agree with TRBD1. After removal of 6 bases from V and 7 bases from J, the junction contained 6 bases not matched to a gene. Germline V lookup: CDR1 LGHNT, CDR2 FRNRAP. CDR3 length equals 13 residues. The DNA for the CDR3 is TGTGCTAGTGGAATGACAGGGAAACAGCCCCAGCATTTT. This encodes CASGMTGKQPQHF.

This chain uses TRBV7-6 with TRBJ1-5; TRBD1 aligns across 9 bases. Germline V gives CDR1 SGHVS, CDR2 FNYEAQ. V lost 5 bases and J lost 3; bases outside the gene matches: 2. CDR3 length: 14 residues. CDR3 DNA sequence: TGTGCCAGCAGCCCACAGGGGGCCAATCAGCCCCAGCATTTT. Translation: CASSPQGANQPQHF.

The chain couples TRBV19 to TRBJ1-3; 8 bases match TRBD1. V gave up 6 bases and J gave up 1 base; unmatched junction bases: 2. The CDR3 length is 14 residues. The V gene's germline CDR1 is LNHDA and CDR2 SQIVND (reference sequence). The CDR3 DNA follows: TGTGCCAGTAGCACAGGGGGGTCTGGAAACACCATATATTTT. Amino acid sequence: CASSTGGSGNTIYF. Full variable domain (rest looked up from reference TRBV19 and TRBJ1-3): DGGITQSPKYLFRKEGQNVTLSCEQNLNHDAMYWYRQDPGQGLRLIYYSQIVNDFQKGDIAEGYSVSREKKESFPLTVTSAQKNPTAFYLCASSTGGSGNTIYFGEGSWLTVV.

V usage is TRBV9 and J usage is TRBJ2-1, with D perhaps matching TRBD1 (6 bases). This CDR3 has 16 amino acids. Trimming cost V 4 bases and J 4 bases, with 18 bases left between them. Germline V gene data show CDR1 as SGDLS and CDR2 as YYNGEE. CDR3 region: CASSSYDRPYYNEQFF. The DNA of the CDR3 is TGTGCCAGCAGCTCTTACGACAGGCCTTATTACAATGAGCAGTTCTTC.

This CDR3 reads CASSRLSGTASYEQYF. Here the CDR3 DNA reads TGTGCCAGCAGCCGACTGTCCGGGACAGCGTCCTACGAGCAGTACTTC. This rearrangement joins TRBV14 to TRBJ2-7; 7 nucleotides match TRBD1. The ends lost 4 bases at V and 1 base at J; junction bases unmatched: 10. Germline V gene lookup returns CDR1 SGHDN and CDR2 FVKESK. The CDR3 contains 16 residues.

The chain couples TRBV2 to TRBJ1-5, with 7 bases that match TRBD1. The junction had 4 bases not matched to a gene; V was cut back by 8 bases and J by 0 bases. The CDR3 runs to 14 residues. The V gene's germline CDR1 is SNHLY and CDR2 FYNNEI. The CDR3 here is CASLQGNSNQPQHF. The CDR3 nucleotides are TGTGCCAGCCTACAGGGGAATAGCAATCAGCCCCAGCATTTT.

The chain uses TRBV5-4 and TRBJ2-2; D is perhaps TRBD1 (7 bases). The ends were cut back, 4 bases at V and 5 bases at J, with 18 bases in the middle. This CDR3 has 16 amino acids. From germline, CDR1 is SGHNT and CDR2 YYREEE (reference sequence). The CDR3 nucleotides are TGTGCCAGCAGCCCACGACAGGGAAGCGGGACCGGGGAGCTGTTTTTT. Amino acid sequence: CASSPRQGSGTGELFF. The variable domain in full, with the rest retrieved from reference TRBV5-4 and TRBJ2-2, is ETGVTQSPTHLIKTRGQQVTLRCSSQSGHNTVSWYQQALGQGPQFIFQYYREEENGRGNFPPRFSGLQFPNYSSELNVNALELDDSALYLCASSPRQGSGTGELFFGEGSRLTVL.

The chain is built from TRBV25-1 and TRBJ1-1; tentative D call: TRBD1 (5 bases). The CDR3 length is 16 residues. V shed 1 base and J shed 1 base, with 13 bases lying between them. In germline, CDR1 is MGHDK, CDR2 SYGVNS. This CDR3 is CASSESPGGGNTEAFF. The CDR3 DNA reads as TGTGCCAGCAGTGAATCGCCTGGGGGGGGGAACACTGAAGCTTTCTTT.

CDR3 loop: CASSFGTGSRGYTF. The CDR3 coding sequence is TGTGCCAGCAGTTTCGGGACAGGGTCGCGAGGCTACACCTTC. The chain is built from TRBV27 and TRBJ1-2; 9 bases agree with TRBD1. The V gene's germline CDR1 is MNHEY and CDR2 SMNVEV (reference sequence). The CDR3 has 14 residues. V gave up 3 bases and J gave up 8 bases; unmatched junction bases: 7.